This TCR beta chain was documented in a study of OX40 agonist ivuxolimab in advanced cancers. Across the study: The eligibility criteria allowed prior anti-PD-1, anti-PD-L1 or anti-CTLA-4 therapy, and approximately 38% had some.

Study findings and constraints: The mean number of expanded clones was higher in CD8+ T cells than in CD4+. Expanded peripheral T cells had an undetermined antigen specificity.

A note on this clone: No antigen is known for it.

The sampling schedule covered blood at baseline, cycle 4 day 1, and cycle 7 day 1. Some clones are missing from TCRdb's copy, which holds only in-frame ones; the method was immunoSEQ multiplex PCR. The sample lists around 65,000 clones, around 90% seen once, with 0.5% to 0.75% in the top ten. The length of the CDR3 is 15 residues. The sample consisted of CD4+ or CD8+ T cells sorted from blood, taken in a trial of the OX40 agonist ivuxolimab. This chain uses TRBV21-1 with TRBJ1-4; no DNA check was done on the table's D call, TRBD1. TRBV21-1 is termed a pseudogene. This receptor was obtained from an adult with an advanced solid tumor such as melanoma, head and neck, liver or kidney cancer. CDR3 amino acids: CASSKGGQTNEKLFF. DNA for the CDR3: TGTGCCAGCAGCAAAGGGGGACAGACAAATGAAAAACTGTTTTTT.